These T cell receptor beta chains were read from a single sample in a study of T cell responses to AZD1222 COVID-19 vaccine. Clones were sequenced by immunoSEQ multiplex PCR, and TCRdb holds only the in-frame ones, with some missing. The sample lists 150,000 to 200,000 clones; about 90% were seen once. Sequenced material: peripheral blood, taken 28 days after the second AZD1222 dose. These receptor sequences come from an adult who received the AZD1222 COVID-19 vaccine. CDR3s include the opening cysteine and the closing phenylalanine or tryptophan. Fields, in order: D gene, J gene, clone size, V gene, CDR3 protein, CDR3 DNA. D genes are given only for firm matches. The listing skips clone size in some rows; elsewhere it reads once, few, many or a size class.

D gene: TRBD2
J gene: TRBJ2-4
clone size: .
V gene: TRBV28
CDR3 protein: CASSPGGGMGDIQYF
CDR3 DNA: TGTGCCAGCAGTCCCGGGGGGGGTATGGGAGACATTCAGTACTTC

D gene: TRBD1
J gene: TRBJ1-1
clone size: .
V gene: TRBV5-1
CDR3 protein: CASKVEGATEAFF
CDR3 DNA: TGCGCCAGCAAAGTGGAGGGGGCCACTGAAGCTTTCTTT

D gene: .
J gene: TRBJ1-1
clone size: .
V gene: TRBV5-6
CDR3 protein: CASSFGSSNTEAFF
CDR3 DNA: TGTGCCAGCAGCTTCGGATCATCGAACACTGAAGCTTTCTTT

D gene: .
J gene: TRBJ2-1
clone size: .
V gene: TRBV27
CDR3 protein: CASKDRTGSYNEQFF
CDR3 DNA: TGTGCCAGCAAGGATCGCACCGGCTCCTACAATGAGCAGTTCTTC

D gene: .
J gene: TRBJ2-7
clone size: .
V gene: TRBV9
CDR3 protein: CASSVDGGSSYEQYF
CDR3 DNA: TGTGCCAGCAGCGTAGATGGTGGGTCTTCCTACGAGCAGTACTTC

D gene: .
J gene: TRBJ2-7
clone size: .
V gene: TRBV23-1
CDR3 protein: CASTRMGEQYF
CDR3 DNA: TGCGCCAGCACCAGGATGGGGGAGCAGTACTTC

D gene: .
J gene: TRBJ1-2
clone size: .
V gene: TRBV3-1/TRBV3-2
CDR3 protein: CASSQGDTNYGYTF
CDR3 DNA: TGTGCCAGCAGCCAAGGAGACACCAACTATGGCTACACCTTC

D gene: TRBD1
J gene: TRBJ2-7
clone size: .
V gene: TRBV15
CDR3 protein: CATSRDQGANEQYF
CDR3 DNA: TGTGCCACCAGCAGGGACCAGGGGGCCAACGAGCAGTACTTC

D gene: .
J gene: TRBJ2-1
clone size: .
V gene: TRBV5-6
CDR3 protein: CASSKDYEQFF
CDR3 DNA: TGTGCCAGCAGCAAGGATTATGAGCAGTTCTTC

D gene: .
J gene: TRBJ2-3
clone size: .
V gene: TRBV6-5
CDR3 protein: CATTGWGTDTQYF
CDR3 DNA: TGTGCCACCACAGGCTGGGGCACAGATACGCAGTATTTT

D gene: .
J gene: TRBJ1-1
clone size: .
V gene: TRBV18
CDR3 protein: CASSPLERTEAFF
CDR3 DNA: TGTGCCAGCTCACCACTTGAGAGAACTGAAGCTTTCTTT

D gene: TRBD1
J gene: TRBJ2-7
clone size: .
V gene: TRBV29-1
CDR3 protein: CSVVRGNRGPYEQYF
CDR3 DNA: TGCAGCGTTGTTCGGGGTAACAGGGGACCCTACGAGCAGTACTTC

D gene: .
J gene: TRBJ1-1
clone size: .
V gene: TRBV19
CDR3 protein: CASSIQKGGGLNTEAFF
CDR3 DNA: TGTGCCAGTAGTATACAAAAAGGGGGGGGTTTGAACACTGAAGCTTTCTTT

D gene: TRBD2
J gene: TRBJ2-1
clone size: .
V gene: TRBV5-3
CDR3 protein: CATSGIDEQFF
CDR3 DNA: TGTGCGACTAGCGGGATCGATGAGCAGTTCTTC

D gene: .
J gene: TRBJ2-2
clone size: .
V gene: TRBV10-2
CDR3 protein: CASSEILTFTGELFF
CDR3 DNA: TGCGCCAGCAGTGAGATACTGACTTTCACCGGGGAGCTGTTTTTT

D gene: .
J gene: TRBJ2-2
clone size: .
V gene: TRBV7-9
CDR3 protein: CASSLLDMGGGELFF
CDR3 DNA: TGTGCCAGCAGCCTCTTGGATATGGGCGGCGGGGAGCTGTTTTTT

D gene: TRBD1
J gene: TRBJ2-7
clone size: .
V gene: TRBV4-1
CDR3 protein: CASGSQTGVSHEQYF
CDR3 DNA: TGCGCCAGCGGCTCTCAGACAGGGGTTAGTCACGAGCAGTACTTC

D gene: .
J gene: TRBJ2-2
clone size: .
V gene: TRBV12-5
CDR3 protein: CASDSPPATSLAAGELFF
CDR3 DNA: TGTGCTAGTGATTCGCCCCCCGCGACTAGTTTGGCCGCCGGGGAGCTGTTTTTT

D gene: .
J gene: TRBJ2-5
clone size: .
V gene: TRBV11-1
CDR3 protein: CASSPVGGEETQYF
CDR3 DNA: TGTGCCAGCAGCCCGGTAGGCGGCGAAGAGACCCAGTACTTC

D gene: TRBD1
J gene: TRBJ1-2
clone size: .
V gene: TRBV19
CDR3 protein: CASSMDREGSGYTF
CDR3 DNA: TGTGCCAGTAGTATGGACAGGGAAGGATCCGGCTACACCTTC

D gene: .
J gene: TRBJ1-2
clone size: once
V gene: TRBV15
CDR3 protein: CATSQGGGGYTF
CDR3 DNA: TGTGCCACCAGCCAGGGCGGAGGAGGCTACACCTTC

D gene: .
J gene: TRBJ1-2
clone size: .
V gene: TRBV19
CDR3 protein: CASSTGWWGYTF
CDR3 DNA: TGTGCCAGTTCAACAGGGTGGTGGGGCTACACCTTC

D gene: TRBD1
J gene: TRBJ1-1
clone size: .
V gene: TRBV10-3
CDR3 protein: CASRGDRSEAFF
CDR3 DNA: TGTGCCAGTAGGGGGGACAGGTCTGAAGCTTTCTTT

D gene: .
J gene: TRBJ1-1
clone size: .
V gene: TRBV27
CDR3 protein: CASSTSLRGRDSSNTEAFF
CDR3 DNA: TGTGCCAGCAGTACCTCTCTCAGGGGCAGGGATTCATCGAACACTGAAGCTTTCTTT

D gene: TRBD2
J gene: TRBJ2-7
clone size: .
V gene: TRBV7-8
CDR3 protein: CASSRMGPGAPSGTKPTTYEQYF
CDR3 DNA: TGTGCCAGCAGCCGAATGGGCCCCGGGGCGCCTAGCGGGACGAAACCCACTACCTACGAGCAGTACTTC

D gene: TRBD1
J gene: TRBJ1-6
clone size: once
V gene: TRBV30
CDR3 protein: CAWSGRQGGYNSPLHF
CDR3 DNA: TGTGCCTGGAGTGGCCGACAGGGAGGATATAATTCACCCCTCCACTTT

D gene: TRBD1
J gene: TRBJ1-5
clone size: .
V gene: TRBV18
CDR3 protein: CASSPTGSGNQPQHF
CDR3 DNA: TGTGCCAGCTCACCGACAGGGTCAGGCAATCAGCCCCAGCATTTT

D gene: .
J gene: TRBJ2-1
clone size: .
V gene: TRBV6-1
CDR3 protein: CASSEIVLRVEQFF
CDR3 DNA: TGTGCCAGCAGTGAAATTGTCCTGCGGGTTGAGCAGTTCTTC

D gene: .
J gene: TRBJ1-3
clone size: .
V gene: TRBV7-9
CDR3 protein: CASSLGAAGNTIYF
CDR3 DNA: TGTGCCAGCAGCTTAGGTGCCGCAGGAAACACCATATATTTT

D gene: TRBD1
J gene: TRBJ1-1
clone size: .
V gene: TRBV7-8
CDR3 protein: CASSSPTGGVNTEAFF
CDR3 DNA: TGTGCCAGCAGTAGTCCGACAGGGGGCGTGAACACTGAAGCTTTCTTT

D gene: .
J gene: TRBJ2-3
clone size: few
V gene: TRBV5-1
CDR3 protein: CASSLVGRGTDTQYF
CDR3 DNA: TGCGCCAGCAGCTTGGTCGGCAGAGGCACAGATACGCAGTATTTT

D gene: TRBD1
J gene: TRBJ2-1
clone size: .
V gene: TRBV9
CDR3 protein: CASSVGTGPYNEQFF
CDR3 DNA: TGTGCCAGCAGCGTAGGGACAGGCCCCTACAATGAGCAGTTCTTC

D gene: .
J gene: TRBJ2-3
clone size: .
V gene: TRBV19
CDR3 protein: CASSDGLGTDTQYF
CDR3 DNA: TGTGCCAGTAGTGACGGATTGGGCACAGATACGCAGTATTTT